The clone carrying this TCR beta chain showed up just a few times. The sample originates from a study of read filtering for tumor transcriptome and immune sequencing. About the research overall: TCR-mapped reads were about 3.5 to 10.27 million with IR-seq versus roughly 75 to 1,300 with RNA-seq.

The library was built from around 380 ng RNA with molecular barcoded adaptors for alpha/delta and beta/gamma chains. TCRdb independently ran MiXCR on the reads; one entry per CDR3 protein. The sample holds approximately 24,000 distinct CDR3 sequences, under 25% seen once. There are 16 residues in the CDR3. V was pared by 8 bases and J by 0 bases, with 14 bases between. Germline V gene data show CDR1 as MDHEN and CDR2 as SYDVKM. The sequenced sample consisted of a population of CD138-negative cells sorted from bone marrow. The chain employs TRBV28 and TRBJ2-6; D call uncertain. The source of this sequence is a donor older than 35 with multiple myeloma. In DNA, the CDR3 is TGTGCCAGCGGTTCCCCTGAAGGCTCTGGGGCCAACGTCCTGACTTTC. Translation gives CASGSPEGSGANVLTF.